The source of this TCR beta chain is a study of cytomegalovirus exposure and HLA in healthy donors. CDR1 ENHRY and CDR2 SYGVKD come from the germline V gene. The CDR3 runs to 12 residues. Details on this clone: A read error may account for a junction end that differs from germline.

Only in-frame clones appear in the TCRdb table, and some are missing; sequencing was by immunoSEQ multiplex PCR. The repertoire has roughly 300,000 clones, around 89% of them found once; the top ten carry over 0.7%. Sequenced: PBMCs. V gene TRBV10-3 combines with J gene TRBJ1-6; D is undetermined. This receptor was identified in a woman aged 18-29 years in good health and CMV-seronegative. CDR3 sequence (DNA): TGTGCCATCAATGAGGCCGGCGGGACCCTCCACTTT. Translation gives CAINEAGGTLHF.